The source of this TCR beta chain is a study of beta chain features in type 1 diabetes. General study points: When Type 1 diabetes patients were examined, their TCRB CDR3s proved moderately but significantly shorter in all four CD4+ subsets.

All of the isolated RNA was reverse transcribed, so expressed TCRB transcripts were sequenced. Sequencing used immunoSEQ multiplex PCR; TCRdb keeps in-frame clones, though not all of them. The sample carries around 70,000 clones, about 48% recorded once. With V trimmed by 5 bases and J by 8 bases, 16 bases remained unmatched. CDR1 is SEHNR, CDR2 FQNEAQ, per germline (reference sequence). This CDR3 contains 17 residues. In regard to this clone: Its specificity is unknown.

The chain couples TRBV7-9 to TRBJ2-1; TRBD1 aligns across 9 bases. The sequence was obtained from a man aged 25-40 years with type 1 diabetes. Sequenced: central memory CD4+ T cells from blood. Written as DNA, the CDR3 is TGTGCCAGCAGCCATTGGGGAAAGACAGGGGGTTGGGATGAGCAGTTCTTC. As protein: CASSHWGKTGGWDEQFF.